Below are 24 T cell receptor beta chains sequenced from a single sample in a study of PD-1 blockade in classical Hodgkin lymphoma. Autologous stem cell transplantation was followed by relapse in every patient, and brentuximab vedotin exposure varied. Assay: immunoSEQ multiplex PCR; the TCRdb copy retains only in-frame clones and omits some. The sample has roughly 140,000 clones; around 84% are singletons. The material sequenced was peripheral blood mononuclear cells (PBMCs), taken before the second cycle of nivolumab. These TCRs come from a human donor with classical Hodgkin lymphoma.

This sequence joins TRBV6-5 and TRBJ1-2; TRBD1 is a possible D gene (5 bases). CDR1 is MNHEY and CDR2 is SVGAGI in the germline V gene. Deletions cut 2 bases from V and 0 bases from J, with 10 bases between. The CDR3 has 15 residues. DNA for the CDR3: TGTGCCAGCAGTTACGCCCGGGGCTCTAACTATGGCTACACCTTC. The encoded protein is CASSYARGSNYGYTF.

This sequence joins TRBV7-3 and TRBJ2-5, with 10 bases lining up with TRBD2. V shed 2 bases and J 5 bases; nucleotides not matched to a gene: 5. CDR1 is SGHTA, CDR2 FQGTGA, per germline. The CDR3 length is 15 residues. The CDR3 coding sequence is TGTGCCAGCAGCTTACAAGCGGGAGGGTGGGAGACCCAGTACTTC. Translating it yields CASSLQAGGWETQYF.

The CDR3: CASSRSTGAGAYEQYF. In DNA form, the CDR3 reads TGTGCCAGCAGCCGATCTACAGGGGCGGGGGCCTACGAGCAGTACTTC. The chain joins TRBV4-2 to TRBJ2-7; D is perhaps TRBD1 or TRBD2 (7 bases each). This CDR3 spans 16 amino acids. CDR1 is LGHNA and CDR2 is YNFKEQ in the germline V gene. Trimming pared 4 bases from V and 2 bases from J, leaving 18 bases between.

This chain joins TRBV25-1 and TRBJ1-6; the D is unclear. Trimming pared 6 bases from V and 10 bases from J, leaving 19 bases between. Germline-derived CDR1 and CDR2 are MGHDK and SYGVNS. This CDR3 has 15 amino acids. The DNA for the CDR3 is TGTGCCAGCAGCGTATCTCACCGGGGAGACTCACCCCTCCACTTT. Translated: CASSVSHRGDSPLHF.

This clone appeared a single time. V is TRBV5-4 and J is TRBJ2-7; 11 bases align to TRBD1. From germline, CDR1 is SGHNT and CDR2 YYREEE (reference sequence). Germline trimming cut 5 bases from V and 2 bases from J; bases unmatched to any gene: 6. The CDR3 totals 15 residues. The CDR3 DNA sequence: TGTGCCAGCAGGAAGGGACAGGGGGGAACCTACGAGCAGTACTTC. The encoded protein is CASRKGQGGTYEQYF.

The chain is built from TRBV28 and TRBJ2-5, with unresolved D. CDR1 and CDR2 (germline): MDHEN, SYDVKM. The CDR3 sequence is 11 residues long. Trimming cost V 5 bases and J 3 bases, with 4 bases left between them. The CDR3 coding sequence is TGTGCCAGCAGTCAGGAAGAGACCCAGTACTTC. Amino acid sequence: CASSQEETQYF.

The chain couples TRBV6-4 to TRBJ1-1; no clear D gene. This CDR3 region has 14 residues. V shed 6 bases and J shed 4 bases, with 15 bases lying between them. Germline CDR1 is MRHNA and CDR2 is SNTAGT. The CDR3 DNA sequence: TGTGCCAGCAGCACCCTTGTGTCCGGCACTGAAGCTTTCTTT. Translated: CASSTLVSGTEAFF.

CDR3 nucleotide sequence: TGCGCCAGCAGCTTGGGACAGGGAGGCAATCAGCCCCAGCATTTT. It yields the protein CASSLGQGGNQPQHF. V and J are TRBV5-1 and TRBJ1-5; 7 bases are a match to TRBD1. With 0 bases clipped from V and 2 bases from J, the junction kept 2 bases outside the gene matches. The germline gives CDR1 SGHRS, CDR2 YFSETQ. CDR3 length: 15 residues.

The CDR3 here is CATSQRGTGAYEQYF. CDR3 in DNA: TGTGCCACCAGCCAAAGAGGGACGGGGGCCTACGAGCAGTACTTC. The V and J genes are TRBV15 and TRBJ2-7; TRBD2 is a possible D gene (6 bases). Germline V gene lookup returns CDR1 LNHNV and CDR2 YYDKDF (reference sequence). The CDR3 is 15 residues long. Trimming pared 5 bases from V and 2 bases from J, leaving 16 bases between.

The chain links TRBV9 to TRBJ2-5, with TRBD2 matching over 9 bases. This CDR3 is 15 amino acids long. The germline gives CDR1 SGDLS, CDR2 YYNGEE. V lost 4 bases to trimming and J lost 5 bases; unmatched junction nucleotides: 9. The CDR3 DNA is TGTGCCAGCAGCTCGGGGACTAGCTGGAGGGAGACCCAGTACTTC. Its translation: CASSSGTSWRETQYF. The full variable domain, rest sourced from reference TRBV9 and TRBJ2-5, is DSGVTQTPKHLITATGQRVTLRCSPRSGDLSVYWYQQSLDQGLQFLIQYYNGEERAKGNILERFSAQQFPDLHSELNLSSLELGDSALYFCASSSGTSWRETQYFGPGTRLLVL.

The J gene is TRBJ2-7, the V gene TRBV5-4, with 9 bases fitting TRBD2. Germline V gives CDR1 SGHNT, CDR2 YYREEE (reference sequence). V was pared by 4 bases and J by 1 base, with 9 bases of the junction left unmatched. The CDR3 consists of 16 residues. CDR3 nucleotides: TGTGCCAGCAGCGCGGGAGGGGCTAGCCAGTCCTACGAGCAGTACTTC. It translates to CASSAGGASQSYEQYF. The whole variable domain, filled in from reference TRBV5-4 and TRBJ2-7, reads ETGVTQSPTHLIKTRGQQVTLRCSSQSGHNTVSWYQQALGQGPQFIFQYYREEENGRGNFPPRFSGLQFPNYSSELNVNALELDDSALYLCASSAGGASQSYEQYFGPGTRLTVT.

The V and J genes are TRBV27 and TRBJ2-1; 9 nucleotides align to TRBD2. The V segment lost 5 bases and the J segment 2 bases; nucleotides outside the gene matches: 10. Germline lookup yields CDR1 MNHEY and CDR2 SMNVEV (reference sequence). The CDR3 is 17 residues long. The CDR3 reads CASSPLRGGAAYNEQFF. The CDR3 nucleotides read TGTGCCAGCAGTCCACTTCGCGGGGGGGCCGCCTACAATGAGCAGTTCTTC.

This clone was seen once. The gene calls are TRBV27 and TRBJ1-4, with D unclear. V lost 3 bases, J lost 8 bases, and 10 bases lay in between. Germline V gene data show CDR1 as MNHEY and CDR2 as SMNVEV (reference sequence). The CDR3 is made up of 13 amino acids. CDR3 sequence (DNA): TGTGCCAGCAGTTTGAGGCCTGGCGAAAAACTGTTTTTT. It is translated as CASSLRPGEKLFF.

This clone has a handful of counts. The V call is TRBV7-9, the J call TRBJ1-3; TRBD1 might be the D (6 bases). Germline V lookup: CDR1 SEHNR, CDR2 FQNEAQ (reference sequence). Trimming shortened V by 5 bases and J by 0 bases, and 14 bases separated the two germline ends. This CDR3 is built from 16 residues. The chain's CDR3 is CASSPRGQVSGNTIYF. The CDR3 DNA sequence: TGTGCCAGCAGCCCCCGGGGGCAGGTCTCTGGAAACACCATATATTTT.

This chain uses TRBV27 with TRBJ1-4, with D possibly TRBD1 on 5 matching bases. The CDR3 runs 15 residues. The V end was cut by 6 bases, the J end by 7 bases, with 18 bases between. CDR1 is MNHEY and CDR2 is SMNVEV in the germline V gene (reference sequence). The CDR3 protein is CASRGLGIYREKLFF. The CDR3 DNA is TGTGCCAGCAGGGGGCTCGGGATTTACCGTGAAAAACTGTTTTTT.

The chain has TRBV2 and TRBJ2-7; 7 bases fit TRBD2. The CDR3 loop spans 14 amino acids. J gave up 0 bases and V 5 bases, and 4 bases lay outside the gene matches. Germline V gene data show CDR1 as SNHLY and CDR2 as FYNNEI. Here the CDR3 reads CASSREDTSYEQYF. The CDR3 DNA reads as TGTGCCAGCAGTCGGGAGGACACCTCCTACGAGCAGTACTTC.

The chain combines TRBV5-1 with TRBJ1-1; D ambiguous. Germline-derived CDR1 and CDR2 are SGHRS and YFSETQ. This CDR3 contains 13 residues. Trimming shortened V by 2 bases and J by 2 bases, and 7 bases separated the two germline ends. CDR3 bases: TGCGCCAGCAGCTTTGTGAGTAACACTGAAGCTTTCTTT. It translates to CASSFVSNTEAFF. The variable domain in full, completed from reference TRBV5-1 and TRBJ1-1, reads KAGVTQTPRYLIKTRGQQVTLSCSPISGHRSVSWYQQTPGQGLQFLFEYFSETQRNKGNFPGRFSGRQFSNSRSEMNVSTLELGDSALYLCASSFVSNTEAFFGQGTRLTVV.

V and J are TRBV7-3 and TRBJ2-3; D gene ambiguous. The CDR3 sequence is 13 residues long. Trimming pared 0 bases from V and 2 bases from J, leaving 3 bases between. Germline V lookup: CDR1 SGHTA, CDR2 FQGTGA. Here the CDR3 reads CASSLTITDTQYF. CDR3 nucleotide sequence: TGTGCCAGCAGCTTAACTATCACAGATACGCAGTATTTT.

The chain uses TRBV6-5 and TRBJ2-1; D possibly corresponds to TRBD1 (7 bases). The CDR3 is 14 residues long. The germline CDR1 and CDR2 sequences are MNHEY and SVGAGI. V was cut by 1 base and J by 8 bases, with 12 bases left in between. CDR3 bases: TGTGCCAGCAGTTACTTGGGCGGGACAGATGAGCAGTTCTTC. It codes for CASSYLGGTDEQFF.

This clone occurred a few times. This chain uses TRBV7-8 with TRBJ2-5, with D tentatively TRBD1 (5 bases). The CDR3 runs to 16 residues. The V gene's germline CDR1 is SGHVS and CDR2 FQNEAQ. Between the trimmed V and J ends, which lost 2 bases and 1 base, there was a span of 14 bases. CDR3 residues: CASSLILRGRQETQYF. CDR3 nucleotides: TGTGCCAGCAGCTTAATTCTTAGGGGCCGCCAAGAGACCCAGTACTTC.

The chain links TRBV6-5 to TRBJ2-7; 7 nucleotides match TRBD1. Germline lookup yields CDR1 MNHEY and CDR2 SVGAGI. CDR3 length equals 14 residues. Losses at the gene ends were 2 bases for V and 4 bases for J; bases not matched to a gene: 5. In DNA, the CDR3 is TGTGCCAGCAGTTACGAGGGGGCGCTTTACGAGCAGTACTTC. Translated, it gives CASSYEGALYEQYF.

The chain recombines TRBV19 with TRBJ2-7; D gene ambiguous. Germline V gene sequence: CDR1 LNHDA, CDR2 SQIVND (reference sequence). Trimming removed 4 bases at V and 5 bases at J, with 6 bases between. CDR3 length: 11 amino acids. CDR3 residues: CASSTLDEQYF. CDR3 DNA sequence: TGTGCCAGTAGTACCCTCGACGAGCAGTACTTC.

This sequence joins TRBV5-1 and TRBJ2-3; TRBD2 matches 7 bases. From germline, CDR1 is SGHRS and CDR2 YFSETQ. The CDR3 sequence is 14 residues long. V dropped 6 bases and J dropped 1; count of bases not matched to a gene: 5. CDR3 amino acids: CASTGGGGTDTQYF. CDR3 DNA: TGCGCCAGCACTGGGGGAGGGGGCACAGATACGCAGTATTTT.

J is TRBJ1-4 and V is TRBV12-2; TRBD1 reflects the table's D call only, with no check against the DNA. TRBV12-2 is shown as a pseudogene. CDR3 length: 16 residues. CDR3 amino acids: CASRLPTLATNEKLFF. The CDR3 region has the DNA TGTGCAAGTCGCTTGCCGACACTTGCAACTAATGAAAAACTGTTTTTT.